This T cell receptor beta chain is from a study of blood T cell repertoires in COVID-19. The recovered donors of Cohort 3 showed two negative PCRs, clearance, or symptom resolution. This clone was counted once. Profiling relied on immunoSEQ multiplex PCR, and the TCRdb table lists in-frame clones only, not all of them. The sample gives 300,000 or so clones, 90% of which show up once; approximately 1.2% is in the top ten. The germline gives CDR1 MGHRA, CDR2 YSYEKL. V lost 4 bases, J lost 0 bases, and 5 bases stayed unmatched. The length of the CDR3 is 16 residues. This TCR was recovered from a woman in her thirties who had recovered from COVID-19. The sequenced material came from PBMCs or T cells enriched from blood (not recorded which). This sequence joins TRBV4-1 and TRBJ1-5; 8 bases map to TRBD1. The CDR3 spells CASSRETGVSNQPQHF. The CDR3 nucleotides read TGCGCCAGCAGCCGCGAGACAGGGGTTAGCAATCAGCCCCAGCATTTT.